These 15 T cell receptor beta chains came from one sample sequenced in a study of blood T cell repertoires in COVID-19. The assay was immunoSEQ multiplex PCR, and TCRdb's table has in-frame clones only and misses some. The table lists over 600,000 clones, approximately 90% of them singletons. Source material: peripheral blood. The receptors were sampled from a woman in her late teens or twenties with acute or convalescent COVID-19.

The J gene is TRBJ2-3, the V gene TRBV7-3, with 8 bases aligning to TRBD2. Germline V gives CDR1 SGHTA, CDR2 FQGTGA. The CDR3 spans 16 residues. Trimming removed 8 bases from V and 1 base from J; junction bases left unmatched: 11. The CDR3 sequence: CASRPGGGGGTDTQYF. The CDR3 region has the DNA TGTGCCAGCCGCCCGGGGGGGGGCGGGGGCACAGATACGCAGTATTTT.

The chain carries TRBV6-6 and TRBJ1-1; D is perhaps TRBD1 (6 bases). CDR3 size: 13 residues. V lost 8 bases, J lost 10 bases, and 20 bases lay in between. Germline values: CDR1 MNHNY, CDR2 SVGAGI (reference sequence). CDR3 amino acids: CASSISQGIGAFF. The CDR3 region has the DNA TGTGCCAGCTCGATCTCCCAGGGGATCGGAGCTTTCTTT.

V gene TRBV3-1 (or the pseudogene TRBV3-2) combines with J gene TRBJ2-1, with 13 bases identical to TRBD2. CDR1 and CDR2 from the germline V gene are LGHDT and YNNKEL (reference sequence). V lost 3 bases to trimming and J lost 0 bases; unmatched junction nucleotides: 11. The CDR3 totals 20 residues. This CDR3 reads CASSHSALAGGRYSYNEQFF. CDR3 bases: TGTGCCAGCAGCCACAGTGCACTAGCGGGGGGGCGATACTCCTACAATGAGCAGTTCTTC.

The V gene is TRBV4-3, the J gene TRBJ1-1, with 7 bases that match TRBD1. There are 15 residues in the CDR3. The germline CDR1 and CDR2 sequences are LGHNA and YSLEER. V was clipped by 0 bases and J by 1 base; unmatched bases: 2. The DNA for the CDR3 is TGCGCCAGCAGCCAAGAGGGACAGCGGAACACTGAAGCTTTCTTT. Translating gives CASSQEGQRNTEAFF.

The CDR3 region is CASSRAGGNTEAFF. The CDR3 DNA follows: TGTGCCAGCAGCCGAGCAGGGGGGAACACTGAAGCTTTCTTT. This chain links TRBV27 with TRBJ1-1; 7 bases are a match to TRBD1. Germline CDR1 is MNHEY and CDR2 is SMNVEV (reference sequence). This CDR3 spans 14 amino acids. Trimming at V came to 6 bases and at J to 1 base, leaving 5 bases not matched to a gene.

This chain connects TRBV21-1 to TRBJ1-5; TRBD1, the table's D call, lacks a check against the DNA. TRBV21-1 constitutes a pseudogene. The CDR3 covers 15 residues. CDR3 DNA: TGTGCCAGCAGCGCCGGGACAAATAGCAATCAGCCCCAGCATTTT. Its protein product is CASSAGTNSNQPQHF.

The genes are TRBV24-1 and TRBJ1-2; the match to TRBD1 covers 10 bases. V lost 3 bases, J lost 11 bases, and 5 bases stayed unmatched. Germline CDR1 and CDR2: KGHDR and SFDVKD. CDR3 length: 13 residues. CDR3 sequence reads: CATSDPGQGRYTF. For the CDR3, the DNA is TGTGCCACCAGTGATCCGGGACAGGGGAGATACACCTTC.

This chain joins TRBV4-1 and TRBJ1-2, with no clear D. Per germline, CDR1 MGHRA and CDR2 YSYEKL. The CDR3 is 11 amino acids. V lost 1 base and J lost 8, with 5 bases in between. CDR3 in amino acids: CASSQGGGYTF. In nucleotides, the CDR3 is TGCGCCAGCAGCCAAGGAGGGGGCTACACCTTC.

The chain employs TRBV3-1 (or the pseudogene TRBV3-2) and TRBJ1-2; D is uncertain. Germline values: CDR1 LGHDT, CDR2 YNNKEL (reference sequence). V was cut by 0 bases and J by 3 bases, with 5 bases left in between. The CDR3 sequence is 13 residues long. The CDR3 DNA follows: TGTGCCAGCAGCCAAGAGGGCTACTATGGCTACACCTTC. This encodes CASSQEGYYGYTF.

V is TRBV5-6 and J is TRBJ1-2, with D perhaps matching TRBD1 (6 bases). The CDR3 loop spans 13 amino acids. V shed 5 bases and J shed 3 bases, with 11 bases lying between them. Germline-derived CDR1 and CDR2 are SGHDT and YYEEEE. CDR3 sequence reads: CASSQDRYYGYTF. Here the CDR3 DNA reads TGTGCCAGCAGTCAGGACAGATACTATGGCTACACCTTC.

The gene calls are TRBV4-2 and TRBJ1-6, with unresolved D. This CDR3 has 16 residues. CDR1 is LGHNA, CDR2 YNFKEQ, per germline. V lost 0 bases to trimming and J lost 10 bases, with 16 bases between them. The CDR3, as DNA: TGTGCCAGCAGCCAAGATCGCGGACGGGATGGGTCACCCCTCCACTTT. Encoded protein: CASSQDRGRDGSPLHF.

This clone occurred a few times. This chain connects TRBV10-3 to TRBJ1-1; 7 bases line up with TRBD1. The CDR3 totals 11 residues. The V and J ends lost 10 bases and 5 bases, in that order; junction bases with no gene match: 4. Germline values: CDR1 ENHRY, CDR2 SYGVKD. This CDR3 is CATRDRTEAFF. CDR3 DNA: TGTGCCACCAGGGACAGAACTGAAGCTTTCTTT.

The rearrangement uses TRBV27 and TRBJ1-2; 7 nucleotides agree with TRBD1. Germline CDR1 is MNHEY and CDR2 is SMNVEV (reference sequence). This CDR3 region has 16 residues. V trimming: 8 bases; J trimming: 8 bases; junction bases outside the gene matches: 20. The CDR3 here is CASFGAKTGTAIGYTF. The CDR3 DNA follows: TGTGCCAGCTTTGGCGCGAAAACCGGGACAGCCATCGGCTACACCTTC.

This chain links TRBV27 with TRBJ2-2; possibly TRBD2 for D (5 bases). CDR1 MNHEY and CDR2 SMNVEV come from the germline V gene (reference sequence). The CDR3 covers 14 residues. Between the trimmed V and J ends, which lost 4 bases and 6 bases, there was a span of 12 bases. For the CDR3, the DNA is TGTGCCAGCAGTTGGACGGGGTCGGCCGGGGAGCTGTTTTTT. It encodes CASSWTGSAGELFF.

V usage is TRBV7-2 and J usage is TRBJ2-5; 12 bases match TRBD2. Germline V CDR1 and CDR2: SGHTA, FQGNSA. The CDR3 contains 15 residues. Trimming took 4 bases from V and 0 from J; bases not matched to a gene: 0. For the CDR3, the DNA is TGTGCCAGCAGCTGGACTAGCGGGGACCAAGAGACCCAGTACTTC. It is translated as CASSWTSGDQETQYF.